A single sample is the source of the 6 T cell receptor beta chains below, sequenced in a study of cytomegalovirus exposure and HLA in healthy donors. Use of 60 Vbeta and 13 Jbeta primers characterized the PCR. The assay was immunoSEQ multiplex PCR, and TCRdb's table has in-frame clones only and misses some. Found here are 75,000 to 90,000 clones, about 9.5% of them singletons; the top ten hold more than 20%. Source material: PBMCs. These receptors were collected from a man between 60 and 70 years old in good health and CMV-seropositive.

This chain joins TRBV15 and TRBJ1-3; no clear D gene. This CDR3 comprises 16 residues. Germline V CDR1 and CDR2: LNHNV, YYDKDF (reference sequence). Deletions cut 0 bases from V and 0 bases from J, with 9 bases between. The CDR3 DNA follows: TGTGCCACCAGCAGAGATCAGAGGAGCTCTGGAAACACCATATATTTT. Protein: CATSRDQRSSGNTIYF.

This clone appeared a few times. This chain uses TRBV6-5 with TRBJ1-2; possible D gene TRBD1, 5 bases. The length of the CDR3 is 13 residues. V lost 3 bases and J lost 2, with 7 bases in between. Germline V gene sequence: CDR1 MNHEY, CDR2 SVGAGI. The CDR3 region has the DNA TGTGCCAGCAGTTATGGGGGGAACTATGGCTACACCTTC. It encodes CASSYGGNYGYTF.

V gene TRBV5-4 combines with J gene TRBJ2-5; maybe TRBD2 (6 bases). The germline V gene has CDR1 SGHNT and CDR2 YYREEE (reference sequence). The CDR3 has 14 residues. V was pared by 1 base and J by 5 bases, with 12 bases between. CDR3 nucleotides: TGTGCCAGCAGCTTGAGGCTAGGAGGGGAGACCCAGTACTTC. Translating it yields CASSLRLGGETQYF.

A few counts support this clone. The chain links TRBV30 to TRBJ1-2; 10 bases line up with TRBD1. This CDR3 region has 13 residues. Germline loops: CDR1 GTSNPN, CDR2 SVGIG (reference sequence). With 4 bases clipped from V and 8 bases from J, the junction kept 7 bases outside the gene matches. CDR3 loop: CAWNRQGAGGYTF. In DNA, the CDR3 is TGTGCCTGGAACAGACAGGGGGCCGGGGGCTACACCTTC.

A few counts support this clone. This chain links TRBV6-1 with TRBJ2-7, with a possible D match to TRBD1 (5 bases). Looked up from germline, CDR1 is MNHNS and CDR2 is SASEGT. V lost 7 bases, J lost 3 bases, and 13 bases lay in between. This CDR3 region has 13 residues. The CDR3 spells CASITGSDYEQYF. The CDR3 nucleotides are TGTGCCAGCATTACAGGCTCCGACTACGAGCAGTACTTC.

The chain uses TRBV10-3 and TRBJ1-2; 10 bases map to TRBD1. V lost 10 bases to trimming and J lost 8 bases; unmatched junction nucleotides: 7. Germline assignment: CDR1 ENHRY and CDR2 SYGVKD. The CDR3 spans 12 residues. CDR3: CATGTGDLGYTF. The CDR3 coding sequence is TGTGCCACCGGGACAGGGGATCTAGGCTACACCTTC.